This T cell receptor (beta chain) was captured by sequencing in a study of T cells after yellow fever vaccination. Study in general: SMART-Seq v4 Ultra Low Input prepared libraries from low-cell fractions.

Study-wide results and limits: Abundant bulk-population clonotypes could contaminate the FACS-sorted repertoires.

The V gene lost 3 bases and the J gene lost 2 bases, with 10 bases spanning the gap. Germline values: CDR1 MNHEY, CDR2 SMNVEV (reference sequence). CDR3 length: 14 residues. 5'RACE template switching added a universal primer site and UMIs to TCR cDNA. TCRdb reprocessed the 5' RACE reads via MiXCR and lists one record per CDR3 protein. The sample records roughly 520,000 distinct CDR3 sequences, just over 20% being singletons. Of note for this clonotype: Its antigen remains unidentified.

The chain joins TRBV27 to TRBJ1-1; D not certain. Sequencing used PBMCs, obtained roughly 20 days after the first yellow fever vaccination. The clonotype was recovered from a man younger than 30 who received the YFV17D yellow fever vaccine. The CDR3 sequence is CASSFPGPNTEAFF. The CDR3 nucleotides are TGTGCCAGCAGTTTCCCCGGCCCCAACACTGAAGCTTTCTTT.